One sample yielded the 10 T cell receptor beta chains listed below, sequenced in a study of T-cell memory formation after mild COVID-19. In TCRdb, the 5' RACE reads were re-called with MiXCR into one record per CDR3 protein. The table records under 110,000 distinct CDR3 sequences, under 15% of them present only once. Sequencing input: PBMCs or a T cell subset sorted from them (not recorded which). Receptors originate from an adult woman who had mild COVID-19 (a few samples of this study predate the infection). Cell type and time point are not known.

There are a few counts of this clonotype. The CDR3 coding sequence is TGTGCCAGCAGCTCACGACAGGGGTTCCGGGCAGATACGCAGTATTTT. This sequence encodes CASSSRQGFRADTQYF. The rearrangement uses TRBV5-6 and TRBJ2-3; 8 nucleotides line up with TRBD1. Unmatched junction bases numbered 10, after V lost 3 bases and J lost 4 bases. This CDR3 spans 16 amino acids. Per the germline V gene, CDR1 is SGHDT and CDR2 is YYEEEE.

The V gene is TRBV11-2, the J gene TRBJ2-3; 8 bases fit TRBD2. The V and J ends lost 3 bases and 4 bases, in that order; junction bases with no gene match: 9. Germline CDR1 reads SGHAT; CDR2 reads FQNNGV. The CDR3 has 16 amino acids. The CDR3 spells CASSLPGGPVSDTQYF. In nucleotides, the CDR3 is TGTGCCAGCAGCTTGCCGGGGGGGCCGGTCTCAGATACGCAGTATTTT.

This chain joins TRBV2 and TRBJ2-7, with 16 bases identical to TRBD2. Unmatched junction bases numbered 2, after V lost 8 bases and J lost 4 bases. The germline V gene has CDR1 SNHLY and CDR2 FYNNEI. The CDR3 extends over 14 amino acids. The CDR3 protein is CASGGLAGGYEQYF. DNA for the CDR3: TGTGCCAGCGGGGGACTAGCGGGAGGGTACGAGCAGTACTTC.

V usage is TRBV6-5 and J usage is TRBJ2-3, with D perhaps TRBD1 (6 bases). This CDR3 is built from 15 residues. Germline loops: CDR1 MNHEY, CDR2 SVGAGI. Trimming removed 4 bases from V and 0 bases from J, with 11 bases in between. The CDR3 DNA reads as TGTGCCAGCAGTTCTGGGACATTTAGCACAGATACGCAGTATTTT. It is translated as CASSSGTFSTDTQYF.

This rearrangement joins TRBV5-1 to TRBJ2-7, with D perhaps TRBD1 or TRBD2 (6 bases each). V lost 0 bases, J lost 5 bases, and 12 bases lay in between. The CDR3 length is 14 residues. CDR1 and CDR2 (germline): SGHRS, YFSETQ. The CDR3: CASSLVSGEDEQYF. For the CDR3, the DNA is TGCGCCAGCAGCTTGGTTTCAGGGGAGGACGAGCAGTACTTC.

This clonotype was seen only a few times. The chain has TRBV4-3 and TRBJ2-7; 8 positions match TRBD2. In germline, CDR1 is LGHNA, CDR2 YSLEER. The ends lost 0 bases at V and 4 bases at J; junction bases unmatched: 17. CDR3 length equals 19 residues. The CDR3 loop is CASSQDLFTVAGGTYEQYF. The CDR3 DNA sequence: TGCGCCAGCAGCCAAGATCTCTTTACAGTGGCGGGAGGCACTTACGAGCAGTACTTC.

In its sample, this clonotype was seen a few times. The J gene is TRBJ2-1, the V gene TRBV6-6; possible D gene TRBD2, 5 bases. The V end lost 4 bases, the J end lost 5 bases, and 9 bases lay between the germline ends. CDR1 MNHNY and CDR2 SVGAGI come from the germline V gene (reference sequence). This CDR3 comprises 13 residues. CDR3 sequence reads: CASSSRGNNEQFF. CDR3 bases: TGTGCCAGCAGTTCTCGGGGTAACAATGAGCAGTTCTTC.

The chain has TRBV5-6 and TRBJ1-2, with TRBD1 as a possible D gene (5 bases). The V gene lost 7 bases and the J gene lost 6 bases, with 13 bases spanning the gap. Germline CDR1 SGHDT, CDR2 YYEEEE. The length of the CDR3 is 12 residues. Written as DNA, the CDR3 is TGTGCCAGCGGGGGGACGGGGAATGGCTACACCTTC. Protein: CASGGTGNGYTF.

This clonotype was found a few times. The chain combines TRBV6-6 with TRBJ2-5; 12 bases map to TRBD2. With 2 bases clipped from V and 2 bases from J, the junction kept 6 bases outside the gene matches. The CDR3 extends over 17 amino acids. In germline, CDR1 is MNHNY, CDR2 SVGAGI (reference sequence). CDR3 DNA sequence: TGTGCCAGCAGTTACCCTAGGACTAGCGGGAATCAAGAGACCCAGTACTTC. As protein: CASSYPRTSGNQETQYF.

This chain joins TRBV7-6 and TRBJ2-7, with D possibly matching TRBD2 (6 bases). The CDR3 length is 15 residues. With 5 bases removed from V and 5 bases from J, the gap between germline ends came to 19 bases. Per germline, CDR1 SGHVS and CDR2 FNYEAQ. For the CDR3, the DNA is TGTGCCAGCAGCAAAAAGCAGGGTTGGGGGGACGAGCAGTACTTC. Amino acid sequence: CASSKKQGWGDEQYF.